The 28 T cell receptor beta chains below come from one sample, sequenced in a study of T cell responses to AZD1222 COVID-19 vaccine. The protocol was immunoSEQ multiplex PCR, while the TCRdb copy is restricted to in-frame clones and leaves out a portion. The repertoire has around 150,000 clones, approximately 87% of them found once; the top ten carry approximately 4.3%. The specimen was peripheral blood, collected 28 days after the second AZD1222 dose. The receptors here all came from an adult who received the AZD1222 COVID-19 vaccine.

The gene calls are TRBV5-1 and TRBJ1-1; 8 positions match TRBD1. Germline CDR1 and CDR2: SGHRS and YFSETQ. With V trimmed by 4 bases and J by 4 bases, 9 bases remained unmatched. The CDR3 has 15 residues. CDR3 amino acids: CASSPGDRLGTEAFF. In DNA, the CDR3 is TGCGCCAGCAGCCCTGGGGACAGGTTGGGCACTGAAGCTTTCTTT.

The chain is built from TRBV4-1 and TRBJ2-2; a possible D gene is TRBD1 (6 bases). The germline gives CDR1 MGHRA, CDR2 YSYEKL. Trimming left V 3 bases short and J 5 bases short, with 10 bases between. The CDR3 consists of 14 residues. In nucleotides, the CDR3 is TGCGCCAGCAGCCAGGGAACAGGGACCGGGGAGCTGTTTTTT. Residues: CASSQGTGTGELFF.

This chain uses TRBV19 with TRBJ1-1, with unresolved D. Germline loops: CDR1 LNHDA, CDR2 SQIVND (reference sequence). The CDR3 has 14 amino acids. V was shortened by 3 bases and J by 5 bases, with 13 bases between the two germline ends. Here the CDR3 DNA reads TGTGCCAGTAGTATGGGGTGGGTGAGGACTGAAGCTTTCTTT. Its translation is CASSMGWVRTEAFF.

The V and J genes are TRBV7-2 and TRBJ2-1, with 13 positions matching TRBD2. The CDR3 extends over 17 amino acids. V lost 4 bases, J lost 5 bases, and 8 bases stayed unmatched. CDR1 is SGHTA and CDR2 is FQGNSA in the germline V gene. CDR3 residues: CASSSGTSGVPNNEQFF. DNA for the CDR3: TGTGCCAGCAGCTCCGGGACTAGCGGGGTTCCCAACAATGAGCAGTTCTTC.

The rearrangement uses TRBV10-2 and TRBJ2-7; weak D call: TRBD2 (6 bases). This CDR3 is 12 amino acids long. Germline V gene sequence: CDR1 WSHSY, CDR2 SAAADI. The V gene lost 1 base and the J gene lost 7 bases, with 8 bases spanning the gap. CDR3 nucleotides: TGCGCCAGCAGTGAGTATCGGGGGGAGCAGTACTTC. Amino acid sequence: CASSEYRGEQYF.

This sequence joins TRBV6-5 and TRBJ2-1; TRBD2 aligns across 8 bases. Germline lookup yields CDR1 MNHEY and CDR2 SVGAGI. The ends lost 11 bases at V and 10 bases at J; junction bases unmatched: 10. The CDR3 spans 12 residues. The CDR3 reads CAAGRGGIEQFF. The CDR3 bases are TGTGCCGCCGGTCGGGGGGGCATAGAGCAGTTCTTC.

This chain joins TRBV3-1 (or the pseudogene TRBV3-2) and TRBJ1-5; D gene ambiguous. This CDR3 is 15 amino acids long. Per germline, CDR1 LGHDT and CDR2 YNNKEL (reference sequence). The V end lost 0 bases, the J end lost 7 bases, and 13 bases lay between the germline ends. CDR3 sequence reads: CASSQEGTGGQPQHF. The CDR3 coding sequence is TGTGCCAGCAGCCAAGAAGGCACGGGAGGACAGCCCCAGCATTTT.

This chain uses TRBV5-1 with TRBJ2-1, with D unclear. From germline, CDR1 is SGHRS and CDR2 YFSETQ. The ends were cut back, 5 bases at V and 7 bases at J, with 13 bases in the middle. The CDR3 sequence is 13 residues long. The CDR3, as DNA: TGCGCCAGCAGTCAGATCCCCGAAAATGAGCAGTTCTTC. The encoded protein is CASSQIPENEQFF.

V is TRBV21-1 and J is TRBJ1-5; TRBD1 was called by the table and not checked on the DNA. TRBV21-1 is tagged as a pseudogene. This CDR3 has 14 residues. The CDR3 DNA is TGTGCCAGCAGCATCCCCGTAGGGGGTCAGCCCCAGCATTTT. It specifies CASSIPVGGQPQHF.

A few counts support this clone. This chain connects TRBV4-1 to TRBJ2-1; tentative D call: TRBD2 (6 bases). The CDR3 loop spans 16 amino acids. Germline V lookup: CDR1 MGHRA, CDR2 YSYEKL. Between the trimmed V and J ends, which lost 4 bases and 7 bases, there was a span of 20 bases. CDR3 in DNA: TGCGCCAGCAGCCCTCACCGCGGGGCCCCGGGAAATGAGCAGTTCTTC. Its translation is CASSPHRGAPGNEQFF.

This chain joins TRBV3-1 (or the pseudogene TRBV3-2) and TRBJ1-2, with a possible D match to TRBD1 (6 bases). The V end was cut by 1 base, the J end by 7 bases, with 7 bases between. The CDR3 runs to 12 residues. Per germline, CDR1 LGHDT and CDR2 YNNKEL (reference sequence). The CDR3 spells CASSQARGGYTF. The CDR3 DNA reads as TGTGCCAGCAGCCAAGCCAGGGGTGGCTACACCTTC.

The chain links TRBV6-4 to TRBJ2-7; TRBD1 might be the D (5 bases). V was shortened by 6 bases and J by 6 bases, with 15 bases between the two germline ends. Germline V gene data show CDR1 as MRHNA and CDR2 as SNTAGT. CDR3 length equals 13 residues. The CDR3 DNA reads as TGTGCCAGCAGCCCCCAGGGATTGGGCGAGCAGTACTTC. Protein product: CASSPQGLGEQYF.

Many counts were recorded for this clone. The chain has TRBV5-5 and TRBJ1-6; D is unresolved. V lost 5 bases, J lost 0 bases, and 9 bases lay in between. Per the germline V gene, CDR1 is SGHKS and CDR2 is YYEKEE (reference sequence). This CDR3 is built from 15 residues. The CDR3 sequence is CASRSASSYNSPLHF. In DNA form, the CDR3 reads TGTGCCAGCAGGTCAGCTAGCTCCTATAATTCACCCCTCCACTTT.

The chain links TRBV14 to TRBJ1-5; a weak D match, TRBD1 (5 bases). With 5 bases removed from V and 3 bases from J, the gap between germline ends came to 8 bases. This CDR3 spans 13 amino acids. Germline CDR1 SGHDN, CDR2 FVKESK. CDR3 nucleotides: TGTGCCAGCAGCAGGGACCTCAATCAGCCCCAGCATTTT. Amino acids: CASSRDLNQPQHF.

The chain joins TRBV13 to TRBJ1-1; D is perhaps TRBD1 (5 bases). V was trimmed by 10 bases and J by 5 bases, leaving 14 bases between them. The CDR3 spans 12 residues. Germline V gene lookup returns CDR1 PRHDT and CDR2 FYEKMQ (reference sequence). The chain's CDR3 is CATGIGETEAFF. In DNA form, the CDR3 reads TGTGCCACAGGGATCGGGGAAACTGAAGCTTTCTTT.

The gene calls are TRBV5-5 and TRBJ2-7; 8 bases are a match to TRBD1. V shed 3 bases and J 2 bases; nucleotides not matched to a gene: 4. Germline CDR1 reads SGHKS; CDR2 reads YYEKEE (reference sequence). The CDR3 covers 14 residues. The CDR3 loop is CASSSMDRAYEQYF. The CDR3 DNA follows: TGTGCCAGCAGCTCGATGGACAGGGCCTACGAGCAGTACTTC.

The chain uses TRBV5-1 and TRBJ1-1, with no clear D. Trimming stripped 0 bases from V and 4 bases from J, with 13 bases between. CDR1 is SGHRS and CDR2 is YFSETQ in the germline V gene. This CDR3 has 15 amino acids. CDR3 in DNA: TGCGCCAGCAGCTTGGAGGAGGCAGGAGCCACTGAAGCTTTCTTT. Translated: CASSLEEAGATEAFF.

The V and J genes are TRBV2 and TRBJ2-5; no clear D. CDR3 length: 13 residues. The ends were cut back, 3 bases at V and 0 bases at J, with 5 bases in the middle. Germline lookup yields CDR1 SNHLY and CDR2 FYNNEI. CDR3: CASSDKYQETQYF. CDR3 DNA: TGTGCCAGCAGTGATAAGTACCAAGAGACCCAGTACTTC.

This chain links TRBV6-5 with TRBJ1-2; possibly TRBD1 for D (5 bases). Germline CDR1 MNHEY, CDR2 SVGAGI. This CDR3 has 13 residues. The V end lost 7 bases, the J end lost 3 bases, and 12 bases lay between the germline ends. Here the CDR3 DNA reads TGTGCCAGCATACGGCAGGGCGACTATGGCTACACCTTC. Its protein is CASIRQGDYGYTF.

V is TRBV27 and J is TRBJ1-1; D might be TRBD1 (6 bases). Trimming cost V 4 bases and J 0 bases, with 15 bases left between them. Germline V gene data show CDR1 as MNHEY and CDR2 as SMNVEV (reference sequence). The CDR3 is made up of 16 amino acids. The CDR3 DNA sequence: TGTGCCAGCAGTTCTTACTACAGGGTTGTGAACACTGAAGCTTTCTTT. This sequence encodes CASSSYYRVVNTEAFF.

This CDR3 is CASSPNNEQFF. The CDR3 region has the DNA TGTGCCAGCTCCCCGAACAATGAGCAGTTCTTC. V usage is TRBV18 and J usage is TRBJ2-1; D ambiguous. Trimming pared 6 bases from V and 5 bases from J, leaving 5 bases between. The germline gives CDR1 KGHSH, CDR2 LQKENI. CDR3 length equals 11 residues.

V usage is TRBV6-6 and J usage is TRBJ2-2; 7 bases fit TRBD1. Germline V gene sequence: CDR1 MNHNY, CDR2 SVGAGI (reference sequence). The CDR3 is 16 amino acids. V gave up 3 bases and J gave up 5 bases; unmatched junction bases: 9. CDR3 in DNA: TGTGCCAGCAGTTATAGAACAGGGGCAGAGACCGGGGAGCTGTTTTTT. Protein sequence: CASSYRTGAETGELFF.

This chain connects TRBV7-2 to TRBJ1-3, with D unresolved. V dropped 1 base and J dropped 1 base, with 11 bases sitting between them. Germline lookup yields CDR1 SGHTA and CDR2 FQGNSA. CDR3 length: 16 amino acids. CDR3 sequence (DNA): TGTGCCAGCAGCTTAGGATGGGTCTCGTCTGGAAACACCATATATTTT. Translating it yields CASSLGWVSSGNTIYF.

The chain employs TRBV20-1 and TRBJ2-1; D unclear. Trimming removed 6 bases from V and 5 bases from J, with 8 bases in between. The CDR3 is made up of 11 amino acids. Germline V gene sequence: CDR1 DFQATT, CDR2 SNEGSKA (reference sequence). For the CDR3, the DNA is TGCAGTGCCCCTCGGGACAATGAGCAGTTCTTC. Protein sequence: CSAPRDNEQFF.

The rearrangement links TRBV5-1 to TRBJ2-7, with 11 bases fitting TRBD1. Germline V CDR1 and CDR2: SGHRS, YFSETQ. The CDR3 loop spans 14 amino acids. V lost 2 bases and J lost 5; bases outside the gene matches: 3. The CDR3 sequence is CASSFGTGGDEQYF. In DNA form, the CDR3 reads TGCGCCAGCAGCTTCGGGACAGGGGGAGACGAGCAGTACTTC.

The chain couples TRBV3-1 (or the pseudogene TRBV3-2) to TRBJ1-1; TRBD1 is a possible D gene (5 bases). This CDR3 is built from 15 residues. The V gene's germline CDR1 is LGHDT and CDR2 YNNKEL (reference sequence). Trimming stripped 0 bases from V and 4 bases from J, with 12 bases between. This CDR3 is CASSQEGGIGTEAFF. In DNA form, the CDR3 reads TGTGCCAGCAGCCAAGAGGGGGGAATCGGCACTGAAGCTTTCTTT.

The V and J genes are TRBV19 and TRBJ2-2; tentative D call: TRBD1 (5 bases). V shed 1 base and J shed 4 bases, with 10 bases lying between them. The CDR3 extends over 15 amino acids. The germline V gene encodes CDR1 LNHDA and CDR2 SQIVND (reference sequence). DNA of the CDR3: TGTGCCAGTAGTATAGCCCGACAGTCCACCGGGGAGCTGTTTTTT. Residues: CASSIARQSTGELFF.

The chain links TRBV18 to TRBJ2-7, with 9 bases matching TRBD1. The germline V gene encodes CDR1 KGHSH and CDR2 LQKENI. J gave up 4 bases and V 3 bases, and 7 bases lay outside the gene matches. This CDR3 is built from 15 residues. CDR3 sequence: CASSPAGTGSYEQYF. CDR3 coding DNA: TGTGCCAGCTCACCGGCCGGGACAGGGTCGTACGAGCAGTACTTC.